One and the same sample provided the 30 T cell receptor beta chains below, sequenced in a study of blood T cell repertoires in COVID-19. Sequencing was performed with immunoSEQ multiplex PCR; in TCRdb, only in-frame clones are kept and a portion is missing. The sample lists 200,000 to 250,000 clones, roughly 86% occurring once. The specimen sequenced was peripheral blood. Source of these receptors: a woman aged 40-49 years with acute or convalescent COVID-19.

The chain uses TRBV2 and TRBJ1-3; 7 positions agree with TRBD1. V shed 5 bases and J 5 bases; nucleotides not matched to a gene: 12. Per germline, CDR1 SNHLY and CDR2 FYNNEI. The CDR3 is 16 residues long. This chain's CDR3 is CASSTTGTYARNTIYF. The CDR3 DNA sequence: TGTGCCAGCAGTACGACAGGGACCTACGCCAGAAACACCATATATTTT.

The CDR3 sequence is CASSQDRTLRAGNTIYF. The CDR3 region has the DNA TGTGCCAGCAGCCAAGATCGCACCCTACGGGCTGGAAACACCATATATTTT. The genes are TRBV3-1 (or the pseudogene TRBV3-2) and TRBJ1-3, with D uncertain. Trimming removed 0 bases at V and 2 bases at J, with 14 bases between. Germline CDR1 and CDR2: LGHDT and YNNKEL (reference sequence). CDR3 length equals 17 residues.

The rearrangement uses TRBV4-1 and TRBJ2-7; TRBD1 matches at 9 bases. The ends lost 4 bases at V and 1 base at J; junction bases unmatched: 11. The CDR3 has 17 amino acids. CDR1 is MGHRA and CDR2 is YSYEKL in the germline V gene. The CDR3 DNA follows: TGCGCCAGCAGCCCACTTCCCACAGGGGGCGTATCCTACGAGCAGTACTTC. Protein sequence: CASSPLPTGGVSYEQYF.

CDR3: CASSRGTSGISYEQYF. DNA for the CDR3: TGTGCCAGTAGCAGAGGGACTAGCGGGATATCCTACGAGCAGTACTTC. The chain couples TRBV19 to TRBJ2-7; TRBD2 matches 13 bases. Trimming cost V 6 bases and J 1 base; bases outside gene matches: 6. Germline V gene sequence: CDR1 LNHDA, CDR2 SQIVND (reference sequence). The CDR3 runs 16 residues.

The CDR3 here is CASSPGSSGNTIYF. The CDR3 nucleotides read TGTGCCAGCTCACCTGGCAGCTCTGGAAACACCATATATTTT. V usage is TRBV18 and J usage is TRBJ1-3; no clear D. Trimming pared 3 bases from V and 0 bases from J, leaving 6 bases between. CDR3 size: 14 residues. Germline V gene data show CDR1 as KGHSH and CDR2 as LQKENI.

The V and J genes are TRBV5-1 and TRBJ2-7, with D perhaps TRBD1 (6 bases). The CDR3 contains 14 residues. V was trimmed by 4 bases and J by 3 bases, leaving 14 bases between them. Looked up from germline, CDR1 is SGHRS and CDR2 is YFSETQ. The CDR3 region is CASSLKDSLYEQYF. CDR3 DNA: TGCGCCAGCAGCCTGAAGGACAGCCTCTACGAGCAGTACTTC.

This clone was picked up a small number of times. The chain carries TRBV28 and TRBJ1-1; D gene uncertain. The ends were cut back, 3 bases at V and 4 bases at J, with 9 bases in the middle. The CDR3 runs 13 residues. Germline CDR1 and CDR2: MDHEN and SYDVKM. Here the CDR3 DNA reads TGTGCCAGCAGTTTTGAGGTCAGCACTGAAGCTTTCTTT. This translates into CASSFEVSTEAFF.

The chain is built from TRBV5-4 and TRBJ2-7, with 10 bases identical to TRBD2. J was trimmed by 2 bases and V by 4 bases; bases with no gene match: 3. The CDR3 has 14 residues. CDR1 is SGHNT, CDR2 YYREEE, per germline (reference sequence). Written as DNA, the CDR3 is TGTGCCAGCAGCCCTAGCGGGGGCGCCTACGAGCAGTACTTC. Its translation: CASSPSGGAYEQYF.

This clone showed up just once. This chain links TRBV5-1 with TRBJ2-3; 8 positions match TRBD1. The CDR3 is 16 amino acids. Germline V lookup: CDR1 SGHRS, CDR2 YFSETQ. Trimming removed 0 bases from V and 4 bases from J; junction bases left unmatched: 7. The CDR3: CASSLGGQGYADTQYF. CDR3 nucleotide sequence: TGCGCCAGCAGCTTGGGAGGACAGGGATATGCAGATACGCAGTATTTT. The full variable domain, completed using reference TRBV5-1 and TRBJ2-3, is KAGVTQTPRYLIKTRGQQVTLSCSPISGHRSVSWYQQTPGQGLQFLFEYFSETQRNKGNFPGRFSGRQFSNSRSEMNVSTLELGDSALYLCASSLGGQGYADTQYFGPGTRLTVL.

A few counts support this clone. The CDR3 protein is CASSDQGYGYTF. CDR3 bases: TGTGCCAGCAGTGATCAGGGGTATGGCTACACCTTC. The chain is built from TRBV6-1 and TRBJ1-2; maybe TRBD1 (6 bases). Germline V gives CDR1 MNHNS, CDR2 SASEGT. V lost 3 bases, J lost 5 bases, and 7 bases lay in between. This CDR3 spans 12 amino acids.

The chain recombines TRBV6-5 with TRBJ2-1; 10 nucleotides agree with TRBD2. J was trimmed by 4 bases and V by 1 base; bases with no gene match: 4. Germline V gene lookup returns CDR1 MNHEY and CDR2 SVGAGI. The CDR3 consists of 16 residues. CDR3 in DNA: TGTGCCAGCAGTTACTTACCTAGCGGGAGATACAATGAGCAGTTCTTC. Translated, it gives CASSYLPSGRYNEQFF.

The chain uses TRBV10-3 and TRBJ2-5; TRBD2 agrees at 7 bases. This CDR3 is 13 amino acids long. In germline, CDR1 is ENHRY, CDR2 SYGVKD. V was pared by 11 bases and J by 0 bases, with 6 bases of the junction left unmatched. This chain's CDR3 is CAGAAGNQETQYF. The CDR3 DNA sequence: TGTGCCGGGGCAGCGGGGAACCAAGAGACCCAGTACTTC.

The chain uses TRBV27 and TRBJ1-2; D is unclear. The CDR3 covers 13 residues. Germline V CDR1 and CDR2: MNHEY, SMNVEV (reference sequence). V dropped 8 bases and J dropped 2 bases, with 12 bases sitting between them. The CDR3 nucleotides are TGTGCCAGCTCTCCGGGATCCAACTATGGCTACACCTTC. As protein: CASSPGSNYGYTF.

V and J are TRBV15 and TRBJ1-5; TRBD1 matches 12 bases. This CDR3 has 17 residues. Germline V CDR1 and CDR2: LNHNV, YYDKDF (reference sequence). With V trimmed by 1 base and J by 6 bases, 7 bases remained unmatched. The CDR3 DNA is TGTGCCACCAGCAGAGCGCCGGGACAGGGGGCTTTTCAGCCCCAGCATTTT. It codes for CATSRAPGQGAFQPQHF.

The chain links TRBV7-9 to TRBJ2-3; 8 nucleotides agree with TRBD2. CDR3 size: 17 residues. Germline trimming cut 5 bases from V and 3 bases from J; bases unmatched to any gene: 13. Germline CDR1 and CDR2: SEHNR and FQNEAQ (reference sequence). The CDR3 DNA sequence: TGTGCCAGCAGCCTTCTGTCAGCGGGAGTTAGGACAGATACGCAGTATTTT. Its protein product is CASSLLSAGVRTDTQYF.

This clone was observed a few times. The sample contains more than one DNA sequence encoding this CDR3. This rearrangement joins TRBV29-1 to TRBJ2-2; 13 bases are a match to TRBD2. Losses at the gene ends were 4 bases for V and 4 bases for J; bases not matched to a gene: 0. Germline V gives CDR1 SQVTM, CDR2 ANQGSEA. The CDR3 spans 14 residues. CDR3 protein: CSVGLAGGTGELFF. The CDR3 DNA is TGCAGCGTTGGACTAGCGGGAGGCACCGGGGAGCTGTTTTTT.

The chain couples TRBV5-6 to TRBJ1-4, with D unclear. Looked up from germline, CDR1 is SGHDT and CDR2 is YYEEEE. The CDR3 is 15 amino acids. Trimming cost V 0 bases and J 8 bases, with 14 bases left between them. The CDR3 protein is CASSLGRQLNEKLFF. In DNA, the CDR3 is TGTGCCAGCAGCTTGGGGCGGCAATTGAACGAAAAACTGTTTTTT.

This chain joins TRBV4-1 and TRBJ2-3, with D possibly matching TRBD2 (5 bases). The CDR3 has 13 amino acids. V was clipped by 1 base and J by 9 bases, with 11 bases between them. Germline V gene sequence: CDR1 MGHRA, CDR2 YSYEKL. CDR3 DNA sequence: TGCGCCAGCAGCCAAGCCGTCACGGGGACGCAGTATTTT. Protein product: CASSQAVTGTQYF.

The J gene is TRBJ1-1, the V gene TRBV11-2, with D perhaps matching TRBD1 (5 bases). From germline, CDR1 is SGHAT and CDR2 FQNNGV. Trimming removed 3 bases from V and 4 bases from J, with 9 bases in between. CDR3 length: 13 amino acids. The CDR3 DNA reads TGTGCCAGCAGCTTGGCGGGGGGCACTGAAGCTTTCTTT. Its translation is CASSLAGGTEAFF. Supplemented by reference TRBV11-2 and TRBJ1-1, the full variable domain reads EAGVAQSPRYKIIEKRQSVAFWCNPISGHATLYWYQQILGQGPKLLIQFQNNGVVDDSQLPKDRFSAERLKGVDSTLKIQPAKLEDSAVYLCASSLAGGTEAFFGQGTRLTVV.

The V call is TRBV6-5, the J call TRBJ2-7; TRBD1 is a possible D gene (5 bases). CDR1 and CDR2 from the germline V gene are MNHEY and SVGAGI. V dropped 2 bases and J dropped 3 bases, with 11 bases sitting between them. This CDR3 is built from 14 residues. CDR3 nucleotide sequence: TGTGCCAGCAGTTACAAACAGGAGTTCTACGAGCAGTACTTC. Protein: CASSYKQEFYEQYF.

Only a few counts were recorded for this clone. This sequence joins TRBV18 and TRBJ1-3, with 8 bases fitting TRBD1. The CDR3 spans 20 residues. The germline V gene has CDR1 KGHSH and CDR2 LQKENI. V was clipped by 3 bases and J by 1 base; unmatched bases: 17. CDR3: CASSPVSTGQGGISGNTIYF. As DNA, the CDR3 is TGTGCCAGCTCACCGGTTTCCACTGGACAGGGTGGAATATCTGGAAACACCATATATTTT.

The chain has TRBV2 and TRBJ2-2, with TRBD2 matching 8 bases. This CDR3 spans 14 amino acids. V shed 8 bases, J shed 1 base, and the junction held 3 bases outside the gene matches. Germline CDR1 reads SNHLY; CDR2 reads FYNNEI. The DNA of the CDR3 is TGTGCCAGCGGGACTAGAAGGAACACCGGGGAGCTGTTTTTT. This gives the protein CASGTRRNTGELFF. The complete variable domain, with remaining parts taken from reference TRBV2 and TRBJ2-2, reads EPEVTQTPSHQVTQMGQEVILRCVPISNHLYFYWYRQILGQKVEFLVSFYNNEISEKSEIFDDQFSVERPDGSNFTLKIRSTKLEDSAMYFCASGTRRNTGELFFGEGSRLTVL.

In regard to this clone: One junction end does not reproduce the germline sequence, and a read error may be involved. The J gene is TRBJ2-2, the V gene TRBV29-1, with 8 bases aligning to TRBD1. This CDR3 is built from 14 residues. CDR1 and CDR2 (germline): SQVTM, ANQGSEA. The CDR3 sequence: CSVEDRGWAGELFF. The CDR3 DNA reads TGCAGCGTCGAAGACAGGGGTTGGGCGGGGGAGCTGTTTTTT.

Only a few counts were recorded for this clone. The chain couples TRBV30 to TRBJ2-1; 7 positions match TRBD2. The germline gives CDR1 GTSNPN, CDR2 SVGIG (reference sequence). The CDR3 loop spans 11 amino acids. V was clipped by 4 bases and J by 9 bases; unmatched bases: 3. Here the CDR3 DNA reads TGTGCCTGGACTAGCGGAACTGAGCAGTTCTTC. As protein: CAWTSGTEQFF.

The chain employs TRBV2 and TRBJ2-7; TRBD1 matches at 7 bases. CDR1 SNHLY and CDR2 FYNNEI come from the germline V gene. V lost 5 bases and J lost 0; bases outside the gene matches: 7. The CDR3 sequence is 15 residues long. The CDR3 DNA is TGTGCCAGCAGTATACAGGGGCTAAGCTCCTACGAGCAGTACTTC. Translating it yields CASSIQGLSSYEQYF.

The chain carries TRBV24-1 and TRBJ2-1; the match to TRBD2 covers 7 bases. Germline V lookup: CDR1 KGHDR, CDR2 SFDVKD. V shed 3 bases, J shed 0 bases, and the junction held 10 bases outside the gene matches. This CDR3 region has 18 residues. CDR3 sequence: CATSDATGLPSSYNEQFF. CDR3 DNA sequence: TGTGCCACCAGTGATGCAACGGGACTACCGAGCTCCTACAATGAGCAGTTCTTC.

CDR3 region: CASAGGNSNQPQHF. The CDR3 region has the DNA TGTGCCTCGGCGGGGGGGAATAGCAATCAGCCCCAGCATTTT. The chain carries TRBV7-9 and TRBJ1-5; possible D gene TRBD1, 5 bases. The length of the CDR3 is 14 residues. The V gene's germline CDR1 is SEHNR and CDR2 FQNEAQ (reference sequence). V was pared by 11 bases and J by 0 bases, with 14 bases between.

The rearrangement uses TRBV9 and TRBJ2-3, with 8 nucleotides matching TRBD2. Trimming cost V 4 bases and J 1 base; bases outside gene matches: 17. Per the germline V gene, CDR1 is SGDLS and CDR2 is YYNGEE. The CDR3 sequence is 19 residues long. CDR3: CASSPYARVSGDRTDTQYF. The CDR3 coding sequence is TGTGCCAGCAGCCCGTATGCCCGGGTTAGCGGGGACCGCACAGATACGCAGTATTTT.

V gene TRBV6-1 combines with J gene TRBJ1-5; D call uncertain. CDR3 length: 15 residues. Trimming pared 1 base from V and 1 base from J, leaving 8 bases between. In germline, CDR1 is MNHNS, CDR2 SASEGT. The CDR3 loop reads CASSEVARSNQPQHF. The CDR3 region has the DNA TGTGCCAGCAGTGAAGTGGCTAGAAGCAATCAGCCCCAGCATTTT.

This chain links TRBV25-1 with TRBJ2-2, with D maybe TRBD1 (5 bases). This CDR3 has 13 residues. Germline CDR1 reads MGHDK; CDR2 reads SYGVNS. V lost 4 bases and J lost 7, with 10 bases in between. For the CDR3, the DNA is TGTGCCAGCAGTGGATATCAGGGCGGGGAGCTGTTTTTT. The encoded protein is CASSGYQGGELFF.